The clone carrying this TCR beta chain was counted a few times. Antigen: not known. The junction and the germline gene differ at one end; a read error may be behind it. The data were obtained in a study of CD8 T cells in ankylosing spondylitis. Study observations and caveats: Disease-linked clones were CD8+ and relatively rare in peripheral blood. What appeared characteristic of ankylosing spondylitis blood was a TCR beta motif of 7 or 8 highly homologous variants. Reportedly, disease-linked clones are significantly enriched in ankylosing spondylitis patients' matched synovial fluid. Reactive arthritis synovial fluid and blood previously showed some of these motif variants.

TCRdb redid the calling of the 5' RACE reads with MiXCR, one entry per CDR3 protein. Of 350,000 to 400,000 distinct CDR3 sequences listed, 20% to 25% were seen once; the top ten hold about an eighth. CDR1 DFQATT and CDR2 SNEGSKA come from the germline V gene (reference sequence). The length of the CDR3 is 14 residues. The TCR comes from a male donor with ankylosing spondylitis or in good health (not recorded which). Sequencing was performed on blood, either unsorted or a sorted T cell fraction (not recorded which). The genes are TRBV20-1 and TRBJ2-1; weak D call: TRBD2 (5 bases). CDR3 protein: CSPRTSGSYNEQFF. CDR3 nucleotide sequence: TGCAGTCCTAGGACTTCCGGATCCTACAATGAGCAGTTCTTC.